Each of the 28 T cell receptor beta chains below was sequenced from the same sample in a study of human T cells and chemical hapten exposure. Time point meaning: patch test 2, 6 weeks after DPC sensitization. Treatment meaning: therapeutic diphenylcyclopropenone sensitization with weekly scalp DPC. Each CDR3 protein is one row after TCRdb ran MiXCR on the RACE reads. Here the sample spans 110,000 to 150,000 distinct CDR3 sequences, about 10% being singletons. The input for sequencing was whole blood, taken in connection with sensitization to the hapten diphenylcyclopropenone (DPC). The receptors stem from a woman aged 45-65 years with alopecia areata. Some clones in this sample may be carry-over from other donors' samples.

The chain has TRBV7-9 and TRBJ2-3, with TRBD1 matching over 10 bases. Per germline, CDR1 SEHNR and CDR2 FQNEAQ (reference sequence). The CDR3 is 16 residues long. V shed 4 bases, J shed 1 base, and the junction held 5 bases outside the gene matches. CDR3 nucleotides: TGTGCCAGCAGCTCCGCCGGGACAGGGGGCACAGATACGCAGTATTTT. Encoded protein: CASSSAGTGGTDTQYF.

The gene calls are TRBV19 and TRBJ2-7; D is undetermined. Per the germline V gene, CDR1 is LNHDA and CDR2 is SQIVND (reference sequence). V was pared by 3 bases and J by 0 bases, with 9 bases between. There are 14 residues in the CDR3. For the CDR3, the DNA is TGTGCCAGTAGTATCCGAGCCTTCTCCTACGAGCAGTACTTC. It is translated as CASSIRAFSYEQYF.

This clonotype was seen at least ten times. This sequence joins TRBV5-1 and TRBJ2-1; TRBD2 matches at 10 bases. V gave up 0 bases and J gave up 4 bases; unmatched junction bases: 13. The CDR3 has 19 amino acids. The germline V gene has CDR1 SGHRS and CDR2 YFSETQ. The CDR3: CASSLGVAGGRGPYNEQFF. The CDR3 DNA sequence: TGCGCCAGCAGCTTGGGAGTAGCGGGAGGCCGGGGGCCTTACAATGAGCAGTTCTTC.

This clonotype showed up just a few times. The rearrangement links TRBV5-1 to TRBJ2-1; tentative D call: TRBD2 (6 bases). V dropped 5 bases and J dropped 9 bases, with 15 bases sitting between them. The CDR3 is 13 residues long. CDR1 is SGHRS and CDR2 is YFSETQ in the germline V gene. CDR3: CASRRDQHGEQFF. CDR3 sequence (DNA): TGCGCCAGCAGGCGGGACCAGCATGGTGAGCAGTTCTTC.

For the CDR3, the DNA is TGTGCCAGCAGTGACCGGGGCTTCAACACTGAAGCTTTCTTT. It encodes CASSDRGFNTEAFF. This chain connects TRBV6-4 to TRBJ1-1; D may be TRBD1 (5 bases). The CDR3 extends over 14 amino acids. Germline CDR1 reads MRHNA; CDR2 reads SNTAGT. V was cut by 2 bases and J by 2 bases, with 9 bases left in between.

This clonotype was counted ten times or more. The chain recombines TRBV5-1 with TRBJ2-7; the match to TRBD1 covers 7 bases. V gave up 0 bases and J gave up 2 bases; unmatched junction bases: 8. The CDR3 totals 16 residues. Germline CDR1 reads SGHRS; CDR2 reads YFSETQ. The CDR3: CASSLAERGLPYEQYF. In DNA form, the CDR3 reads TGCGCCAGCAGCTTGGCGGAAAGGGGGCTCCCCTACGAGCAGTACTTC.

This clonotype was observed a handful of times. The chain uses TRBV19 and TRBJ2-7; 7 bases align to TRBD1. The CDR3 consists of 16 residues. Germline trimming cut 4 bases from V and 3 bases from J; bases unmatched to any gene: 12. Germline V gene lookup returns CDR1 LNHDA and CDR2 SQIVND (reference sequence). CDR3 DNA: TGTGCCAGTAGTACCAGGGACAGCATAAGAAGCTACGAGCAGTACTTC. Amino acids: CASSTRDSIRSYEQYF.

The sample holds many counts of this clonotype. The rearrangement joins TRBV24-1 to TRBJ2-1; D not certain. Per the germline V gene, CDR1 is KGHDR and CDR2 is SFDVKD. V lost 5 bases and J lost 9, with 7 bases in between. The CDR3 totals 11 residues. This CDR3 reads CATSALGEQFF. In DNA form, the CDR3 reads TGTGCCACCAGTGCATTAGGTGAGCAGTTCTTC.

This clonotype was detected ten times or more. The rearrangement links TRBV4-1 to TRBJ2-3; 7 bases align to TRBD1. The V segment lost 1 base and the J segment 0 bases; nucleotides outside the gene matches: 7. This CDR3 region has 17 residues. Germline loops: CDR1 MGHRA, CDR2 YSYEKL. CDR3 DNA sequence: TGCGCCAGCAGCCAAGGAAGGGGGCCCTCAAGCACAGATACGCAGTATTTT. Translated: CASSQGRGPSSTDTQYF.

Only a few counts were recorded for this clonotype. The V gene is TRBV6-5, the J gene TRBJ2-1, with 9 bases matching TRBD2. Germline CDR1 reads MNHEY; CDR2 reads SVGAGI. Unmatched junction bases numbered 14, after V lost 4 bases and J lost 7 bases. The CDR3 has 17 amino acids. The CDR3 reads CASSSILAGGAGNEQFF. The DNA for the CDR3 is TGTGCCAGCAGTTCAATACTAGCGGGTGGAGCTGGGAATGAGCAGTTCTTC.

This clonotype was seen only a few times. The gene calls are TRBV7-9 and TRBJ2-7; D is perhaps TRBD2 (5 bases). The CDR3 is 15 residues long. Germline assignment: CDR1 SEHNR and CDR2 FQNEAQ (reference sequence). V gave up 3 bases and J gave up 5 bases, with 17 bases separating them. The DNA for the CDR3 is TGTGCCAGCAGCTTCCTAAGGGCTAGCAAGGACGAGCAGTACTTC. It translates to CASSFLRASKDEQYF.

Concerning this clonotype itself: A much bigger clone sits one base away, suggesting this may be a read error. The chain has TRBV4-1 and TRBJ1-4; 7 positions agree with TRBD1. This CDR3 has 16 amino acids. Germline V gene sequence: CDR1 MGHRA, CDR2 YSYEKL. With V trimmed by 0 bases and J by 6 bases, 7 bases remained unmatched. DNA for the CDR3: TGCGCCAGCAGCCAAGATGAGAACAGGGGTCATGAAAAACTGTTTTTT. It encodes CASSQDENRGHEKLFF.

J is TRBJ1-2 and V is TRBV18, with 7 positions matching TRBD1. J lost 5 bases, V lost 5 bases, and 5 bases had no gene match. Germline assignment: CDR1 KGHSH and CDR2 LQKENI. The CDR3 extends over 13 amino acids. The CDR3 nucleotides read TGTGCCAGCTCATCCGACAGGGAATATGGCTACACCTTC. Translation gives CASSSDREYGYTF.

There are a few counts of this clonotype. J is TRBJ2-1 and V is TRBV7-8; D is undetermined. The CDR3 runs 12 residues. Per the germline V gene, CDR1 is SGHVS and CDR2 is FQNEAQ. The V gene lost 4 bases and the J gene lost 8 bases, with 9 bases spanning the gap. The CDR3 loop is CASSSMNYEQFF. The CDR3, as DNA: TGTGCCAGCAGCTCCATGAACTATGAGCAGTTCTTC.

The J gene is TRBJ1-1, the V gene TRBV5-1, with a possible D match to TRBD1 (6 bases). Germline lookup yields CDR1 SGHRS and CDR2 YFSETQ. The CDR3 sequence is 15 residues long. Trimming took 2 bases from V and 6 from J, leaving 17 bases between them. Here the CDR3 reads CASSFGAGAWAEAFF. The CDR3 nucleotides read TGCGCCAGCAGCTTCGGGGCAGGGGCTTGGGCTGAAGCTTTCTTT. Supplemented by reference TRBV5-1 and TRBJ1-1, the full variable domain reads KAGVTQTPRYLIKTRGQQVTLSCSPISGHRSVSWYQQTPGQGLQFLFEYFSETQRNKGNFPGRFSGRQFSNSRSEMNVSTLELGDSALYLCASSFGAGAWAEAFFGQGTRLTVV.

This clonotype was counted at least ten times. The rearrangement links TRBV5-1 to TRBJ2-6; D is unclear. This CDR3 region has 16 residues. V was trimmed by 1 base and J by 2 bases, leaving 10 bases between them. The germline V gene encodes CDR1 SGHRS and CDR2 YFSETQ. DNA of the CDR3: TGCGCCAGCAGCTTGAGTACCGTGGCTGGGGCCAACGTCCTGACTTTC. The encoded protein is CASSLSTVAGANVLTF.

This clonotype showed up many times. V is TRBV12-3 or TRBV12-4 and J is TRBJ2-7, with TRBD2 as a possible D gene (6 bases). Trimming pared 6 bases from V and 5 bases from J, leaving 8 bases between. This CDR3 is built from 11 residues. The chain's CDR3 is CASRDYHEQYF. CDR3 bases: TGTGCCAGCAGGGACTACCACGAGCAGTACTTC.

This clonotype was recorded a few times. This sequence joins TRBV20-1 and TRBJ2-3; D is unclear. Germline V gene data show CDR1 as DFQATT and CDR2 as SNEGSKA (reference sequence). The CDR3 spans 14 residues. V was pared by 3 bases and J by 0 bases, with 10 bases between. The CDR3 DNA reads as TGCAGTGCTAGGTTCGGGTTAAGCACAGATACGCAGTATTTT. It translates to CSARFGLSTDTQYF.

This clonotype was seen a handful of times. The chain joins TRBV29-1 to TRBJ1-1; D possibly corresponds to TRBD1 (6 bases). Germline V gives CDR1 SQVTM, CDR2 ANQGSEA. The length of the CDR3 is 13 residues. V was cut by 4 bases and J by 2 bases, with 11 bases left in between. CDR3 in amino acids: CSVARGVNTEAFF. The DNA of the CDR3 is TGCAGCGTTGCTAGGGGGGTCAACACTGAAGCTTTCTTT.

The chain's CDR3 is CSVEGFQGASTYEQYF. CDR3 DNA sequence: TGCAGCGTTGAAGGGTTCCAGGGGGCTTCTACCTACGAGCAGTACTTC. The chain has TRBV29-1 and TRBJ2-7; 8 bases match TRBD1. The CDR3 runs 16 residues. CDR1 is SQVTM, CDR2 ANQGSEA, per germline. J lost 2 bases, V lost 1 base, and 10 bases had no gene match.

This clonotype was counted only a few times. The chain links TRBV19 to TRBJ1-1; 9 bases map to TRBD1. J lost 5 bases, V lost 11 bases, and 12 bases had no gene match. The germline V gene encodes CDR1 LNHDA and CDR2 SQIVND (reference sequence). The CDR3 covers 14 residues. The CDR3 nucleotides read TGTGCCTCTAAAACAGGGGGCTCCAATACTGAAGCTTTCTTT. Translation gives CASKTGGSNTEAFF.

This clonotype has a count of ten or more. The V call is TRBV29-1, the J call TRBJ2-3; D is unclear. V was pared by 4 bases and J by 5 bases, with 10 bases between. Germline V lookup: CDR1 SQVTM, CDR2 ANQGSEA. The CDR3 is 12 amino acids. This CDR3 reads CSVVLLGDTQYF. The CDR3 DNA reads TGCAGCGTTGTATTGCTAGGAGATACGCAGTATTTT.

The chain combines TRBV9 with TRBJ1-1; unclear D gene. Per the germline V gene, CDR1 is SGDLS and CDR2 is YYNGEE. This CDR3 contains 15 residues. Trimming removed 4 bases at V and 1 base at J, with 14 bases between. The CDR3 is CASSPGGRRNTEAFF. In nucleotides, the CDR3 is TGTGCCAGCAGCCCGGGAGGCAGGAGGAACACTGAAGCTTTCTTT.

The chain uses TRBV9 and TRBJ1-3, with D uncertain. This CDR3 has 12 residues. CDR1 SGDLS and CDR2 YYNGEE come from the germline V gene. Trimming stripped 3 bases from V and 2 bases from J, with 3 bases between. The CDR3 region has the DNA TGTGCCAGCAGCGACCCTGGAAACACCATATATTTT. Its translation is CASSDPGNTIYF.

V and J are TRBV12-3 or TRBV12-4 and TRBJ2-7, with TRBD2 as a possible D gene (6 bases). V lost 6 bases, J lost 0 bases, and 15 bases lay in between. This CDR3 comprises 15 residues. CDR3 sequence: CASSRPGTSSYEQYF. In nucleotides, the CDR3 is TGTGCCAGCAGCAGACCCGGGACTTCCTCCTACGAGCAGTACTTC.

The rearrangement uses TRBV4-3 and TRBJ2-2; maybe TRBD2 (6 bases). V was trimmed by 8 bases and J by 0 bases, leaving 19 bases between them. This CDR3 contains 17 residues. The germline CDR1 and CDR2 sequences are LGHNA and YSLEER. CDR3 nucleotide sequence: TGCGCCAGCGGGTTGGCGGGACCCCCCCCGAACACCGGGGAGCTGTTTTTT. Its translation is CASGLAGPPPNTGELFF.

This clonotype was seen a few times. The genes are TRBV4-2 and TRBJ2-3; 9 bases agree with TRBD2. The CDR3 spans 18 residues. CDR1 LGHNA and CDR2 YNFKEQ come from the germline V gene. The V gene end was trimmed by 4 bases and the J gene end by 2 bases; junction bases not matched to a gene: 13. In DNA form, the CDR3 reads TGTGCCAGCAGCCTTGAGACTCTACTAGCGGGCTACACAGATACGCAGTATTTT. This translates into CASSLETLLAGYTDTQYF.

This clonotype was observed at least ten times. V is TRBV27 and J is TRBJ2-5, with 11 bases fitting TRBD2. The CDR3 has 17 amino acids. Germline V lookup: CDR1 MNHEY, CDR2 SMNVEV (reference sequence). J lost 2 bases, V lost 6 bases, and 11 bases had no gene match. CDR3 loop: CASRPYKTSGTQETQYF. In DNA form, the CDR3 reads TGTGCCAGCAGACCCTACAAGACTAGCGGGACTCAAGAGACCCAGTACTTC.